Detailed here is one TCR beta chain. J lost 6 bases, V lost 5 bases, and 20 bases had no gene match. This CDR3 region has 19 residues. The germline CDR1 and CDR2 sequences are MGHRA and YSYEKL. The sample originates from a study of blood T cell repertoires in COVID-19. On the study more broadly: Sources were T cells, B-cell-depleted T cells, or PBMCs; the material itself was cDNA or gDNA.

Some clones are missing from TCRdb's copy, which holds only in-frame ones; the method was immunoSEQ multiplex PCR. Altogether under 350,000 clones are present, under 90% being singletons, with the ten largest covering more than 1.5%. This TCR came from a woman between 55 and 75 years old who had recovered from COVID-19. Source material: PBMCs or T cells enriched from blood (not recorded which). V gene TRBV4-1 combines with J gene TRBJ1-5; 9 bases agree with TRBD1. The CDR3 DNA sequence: TGCGCCAGCAGCGCCAGCGCCATTAGCCGGGACAGGGAGTTTCAGCCCCAGCATTTT. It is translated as CASSASAISRDREFQPQHF.